The sequence of this T cell receptor beta chain was determined in a study of blood T cells in healthy people across ages. Using a J-beta primer mix together with a sample-barcoded 5' primer, a second PCR was run for roughly 6 to 12 cycles. Using its own MiXCR run on the 5' RACE reads, TCRdb lists one record per CDR3 protein. The sample contains 1.5 million to 2 million distinct CDR3 sequences, about 49% of which appear only once. The CDR3 runs 14 residues. V shed 6 bases and J shed 4 bases, with 13 bases lying between them. In germline, CDR1 is MNHEY, CDR2 SVGEGT. The rearrangement uses TRBV6-2 or TRBV6-3 and TRBJ2-1, with D perhaps given as TRBD1 or TRBD2 (5 bases each). This clonotype was obtained from a middle-aged woman in good health. Sequencing was carried out using blood. CDR3 in amino acids: CASRGDARYNEQFF. The CDR3 DNA reads as TGTGCCAGCAGGGGGGACGCCCGGTACAATGAGCAGTTCTTC.